The 10 T cell receptor beta chains listed next were all sequenced from one sample in a study of tumor and adjacent non-tumor tissue in lung cancer. TCRbeta libraries were built with three rounds of nested PCR, modified from ARM-PCR. TCRdb reprocessed the multiplex PCR reads with MiXCR, giving one entry per CDR3 protein. This sample has under 150,000 distinct CDR3 sequences, with 66% found just once. The template was RNA from unsorted bulk tissue. Sample: lung tumor tissue. All receptors derive from a man in his thirties or forties with non-small cell lung cancer.

By share, this clonotype counts as medium-sized (0.01 to 0.1%). The rearrangement joins TRBV7-8 to TRBJ2-7; D uncertain. V was pared by 1 base and J by 1 base, with 11 bases between. This CDR3 comprises 15 residues. Germline CDR1 is SGHVS and CDR2 is FQNEAQ. DNA of the CDR3: TGTGCCAGCAGCTTAGAGGGCTACTATTCCTACGAGCAGTACTTC. This translates into CASSLEGYYSYEQYF.

A note on this clonotype: This may stem from a read error, because a much larger clone lies one nucleotide away. The chain uses TRBV6-6 and TRBJ1-1; possibly TRBD1 for D (6 bases). The CDR3 is 12 residues long. CDR1 and CDR2 from the germline V gene are MNHNY and SVGAGI (reference sequence). For the CDR3, the DNA is TGTGCCGGCAGTTACGAGGGGGGTGAGGCTTTCTTT. This gives the protein CAGSYEGGEAFF.

For this clonotype: Possible read error: a much larger clone is one base away. The chain is built from TRBV4-3 and TRBJ2-1, with 8 bases lining up with TRBD2. This CDR3 region has 13 residues. From germline, CDR1 is LGHNA and CDR2 YSLEER. The CDR3 nucleotides read TGCGCCAACAGCCTCCTGGGGAGCGGGGGACAGTTCTTC. Its translation is CANSLLGSGGQFF.

Comments on this clonotype: A much larger clone lies a single base off, so this may be a read error. The CDR3 ends on some other residue instead of the conserved phenylalanine or tryptophan, so this is likely a read error. The V gene is TRBV10-1, the J gene TRBJ2-2; 10 positions match TRBD1. The CDR3 consists of 13 residues. Germline values: CDR1 WNHNN, CDR2 SYGVQD (reference sequence). With V trimmed by 8 bases and J by 7 bases, 4 bases remained unmatched. The CDR3 nucleotides are TGCGCCAGCGGACAGGGGGATATCGGGGAGCTGTTTTTG. This gives the protein CASGQGDIGELFL.

This clonotype was detected a few times. The junction departs from germline at one end; a sequencing error may be responsible. The genes are TRBV6-1 and TRBJ2-1, with 8 bases fitting TRBD2. CDR1 and CDR2 from the germline V gene are MNHNS and SASEGT. CDR3 length: 15 amino acids. The CDR3 protein is CASSEIAGSYNEQFF. DNA of the CDR3: TGTGCCAGTAGTGAAATAGCGGGATCCTACAATGAGCAGTTCTTC.

This clonotype was seen at least ten times. This chain uses TRBV6-1 with TRBJ1-6, with D tentatively TRBD1 (5 bases). Deletions cut 3 bases from V and 7 bases from J, with 16 bases between. Germline CDR1 MNHNS, CDR2 SASEGT. The CDR3 sequence is 16 residues long. CDR3 amino acids: CASSEGPPGRNSPLHF. In nucleotides, the CDR3 is TGTGCCAGCAGTGAGGGGCCACCAGGGAGGAATTCACCCCTCCACTTT.

As regards this clonotype: A much larger clone differs by one base, so this may be a read error. This chain connects TRBV20-1 to TRBJ2-7; a possible D gene is TRBD2 (5 bases). Germline V gene sequence: CDR1 DFQATT, CDR2 SNEGSKA (reference sequence). V was cut by 2 bases and J by 2 bases, with 13 bases left in between. The CDR3 consists of 14 residues. The CDR3 sequence: CSARRAPSPYEQYF. CDR3 nucleotide sequence: TGCAGTGCTAGACGGGCACCTAGCCCCTACGAGCAGTACTTC.

V is TRBV12-3 or TRBV12-4 and J is TRBJ2-3, with 16 bases matching TRBD2. CDR3 size: 19 residues. Germline trimming cut 5 bases from V and 1 base from J; bases unmatched to any gene: 9. CDR3 residues: CASSTPGTSGGAGTDTQYF. In DNA, the CDR3 is TGTGCCAGCAGTACCCCCGGGACTAGCGGGGGGGCGGGCACAGATACGCAGTATTTT.

In regard to this clonotype: A much bigger clone sits one base away, suggesting this may be a read error. This chain connects TRBV4-1 to TRBJ2-2, with 8 bases matching TRBD2. Germline V CDR1 and CDR2: MGHRA, YSYEKL. CDR3 length: 17 residues. CDR3 coding DNA: TGCGCCAGCAGTCAATCCCGACTAGCGATTGTTACCGGGGAGCTGCTTTTT. It yields the protein CASSQSRLAIVTGELLF.

As for this clonotype: This may come from a read error, since a much larger clone is one base off. This chain joins TRBV4-2 and TRBJ2-3; a weak D match, TRBD2 (5 bases). Germline V gives CDR1 LGHNA, CDR2 YNFKEQ. Between the trimmed V and J ends, which lost 0 bases and 6 bases, there was a span of 13 bases. This CDR3 has 15 residues. CDR3: CASSQDLVARDTQYF. DNA of the CDR3: TGTGCCAGCAGCCAAGATCTGGTAGCGAGGGATACGCAGTATTTT.